This TCR beta chain is drawn from a study of T cell responses to AZD1222 COVID-19 vaccine. Produced via immunoSEQ multiplex PCR; TCRdb's table is partial and in-frame only. The sample lists roughly 200,000 clones; roughly 92% were seen once. Deletions cut 2 bases from V and 3 bases from J, with 10 bases between. The CDR3 contains 14 residues. Germline-derived CDR1 and CDR2 are KGHSH and LQKENI. The chain joins TRBV18 to TRBJ1-2; D not certain. The sequencing used peripheral blood, collected on day 0 of AZD1222 vaccination. The TCR sequence derives from an adult in good health. The CDR3: CASSPVSEDYGYTF. Here the CDR3 DNA reads TGTGCCAGCTCACCAGTGAGCGAGGACTATGGCTACACCTTC.